This entry describes one T cell receptor (beta chain). Libraries were prepared by immunoSEQ multiplex PCR; TCRdb keeps only in-frame clonotypes and omits some of them. The sample carries under 80,000 clones, 75% to 90% recorded once. This sample is drawn from a study of blood T cell repertoires in COVID-19. The CDR3 consists of 13 residues. Germline CDR1 and CDR2: SQVTM and ANQGSEA. Trimming took off 6 bases at V and 5 bases at J, with 16 bases between the two ends. Sequenced sample: peripheral blood. V usage is TRBV29-1 and J usage is TRBJ1-1; D is perhaps TRBD1 (5 bases). The sequence was obtained from a man in his 70s with active or convalescent COVID-19. For the CDR3, the DNA is TGCAGCGTGGTCGGGCGGGGGACGACTGAAGCTTTCTTT. Translating it yields CSVVGRGTTEAFF.